One and the same sample provided the 6 T cell receptor beta chains below, sequenced in a study of Tregs in tolerant kidney transplant recipients. Only in-frame clones appear in the TCRdb table, and some are missing; sequencing was by immunoSEQ multiplex PCR. The sample has tens of thousands of clones, roughly 93% seen once. The sample here was CD4+ T cells from blood, taken before the transplant. All receptors come from a human donor who received a combined kidney and bone marrow transplant.

The rearrangement links TRBV9 to TRBJ2-7, with D possibly matching TRBD1 (6 bases). The CDR3 has 14 amino acids. Trimming shortened V by 3 bases and J by 5 bases, and 15 bases separated the two germline ends. The germline V gene has CDR1 SGDLS and CDR2 YYNGEE. For the CDR3, the DNA is TGTGCCAGCAGCGATCATGACAGGCTCGACGAGCAGTACTTC. Protein product: CASSDHDRLDEQYF.

Only a few counts were recorded for this clone. This rearrangement joins TRBV15 to TRBJ2-3; D call uncertain. V was shortened by 1 base and J by 3 bases, with 2 bases between the two germline ends. The germline V gene has CDR1 LNHNV and CDR2 YYDKDF (reference sequence). This CDR3 is built from 12 residues. CDR3 in DNA: TGTGCCACCAGCAGAGCGACAGATACGCAGTATTTT. The encoded protein is CATSRATDTQYF.

This sequence joins TRBV6-6 and TRBJ2-7; 7 positions agree with TRBD1. The J segment lost 0 bases and the V segment lost 5 bases, leaving 7 bases of the junction unmatched. Germline CDR1 reads MNHNY; CDR2 reads SVGAGI (reference sequence). The CDR3 has 15 amino acids. CDR3 bases: TGTGCCAGCAGTCGACAGGGATCGAGCTCCTACGAGCAGTACTTC. It is translated as CASSRQGSSSYEQYF.

The chain uses TRBV14 and TRBJ1-5; 10 bases match TRBD1. Germline CDR1 reads SGHDN; CDR2 reads FVKESK. The CDR3 covers 13 residues. V lost 6 bases and J lost 5; bases outside the gene matches: 1. CDR3 nucleotides: TGTGCCAGCAGTGGGACAGGGGATCAGCCCCAGCATTTT. The encoded protein is CASSGTGDQPQHF.

The V and J genes are TRBV19 and TRBJ2-7; TRBD1 matches 7 bases. Germline V gene data show CDR1 as LNHDA and CDR2 as SQIVND (reference sequence). The CDR3 has 15 amino acids. V shed 4 bases and J 4 bases; nucleotides not matched to a gene: 10. CDR3 nucleotides: TGTGCCAGTAGTAAAGCACAGGGGTCAATGTACGAGCAGTACTTC. Encoded protein: CASSKAQGSMYEQYF.

The CDR3 protein is CASSLASPAQGGNEQFF. CDR3 DNA sequence: TGTGCCAGCAGCTTAGCTTCCCCGGCACAGGGTGGAAATGAGCAGTTCTTC. The chain employs TRBV7-2 and TRBJ2-1; possibly TRBD1 for D (6 bases). The germline CDR1 and CDR2 sequences are SGHTA and FQGNSA. The germline V and J ends were trimmed by 0 bases and 7 bases, with 19 bases remaining between them. The CDR3 is made up of 17 amino acids.